These T cell receptor beta chains were read from a single sample in a study of blood T cells in healthy people across ages. TCRdb reanalysed the 5' RACE reads using MiXCR and keeps one entry per CDR3 protein. The sample comprises approximately 850,000 distinct CDR3 sequences, more than 40% of which are singletons, and about 19% rests with the top ten. Specimen: blood. Receptor source: a man aged 60-69 years in good health. The CDR3 runs from the conserved cysteine through the conserved F or W. The order of the fields is clone size, CDR3 length, V gene, D gene, J gene, CDR3 protein, CDR3 DNA. A D gene is named only where the DNA matches it firmly. Size is omitted from some rows. Given values are once, few, many or a class for expanded clones.

clone size: few; CDR3 length: 15; V gene: TRBV10-3; D gene: NA; J gene: TRBJ2-1; CDR3 protein: CAISESRDRYNEQFF; CDR3 DNA: TGTGCCATCAGTGAGTCCAGAGACAGATACAATGAGCAGTTCTTC
clone size: few; CDR3 length: 11; V gene: TRBV6-4; D gene: NA; J gene: TRBJ2-4; CDR3 protein: CASSDGSEQYF; CDR3 DNA: TGTGCCAGCAGTGACGGTAGTGAGCAGTACTTC
clone size: few; CDR3 length: 13; V gene: TRBV7-2; D gene: TRBD2; J gene: TRBJ2-1; CDR3 protein: CASSPRTRNEQFF; CDR3 DNA: TGTGCCAGCAGCCCCCGGACTAGGAATGAGCAGTTCTTC
clone size: NA; CDR3 length: 15; V gene: TRBV7-9; D gene: TRBD1; J gene: TRBJ2-7; CDR3 protein: CASSWTGGKVSEQYF; CDR3 DNA: TGTGCCAGCAGTTGGACAGGGGGCAAAGTATCCGAGCAGTACTTC
clone size: NA; CDR3 length: 13; V gene: TRBV20-1; D gene: NA; J gene: TRBJ1-4; CDR3 protein: CSASAGLHEKLFF; CDR3 DNA: TGCAGTGCCTCGGCAGGGTTGCATGAAAAACTGTTTTTT
clone size: few; CDR3 length: 15; V gene: TRBV7-2; D gene: NA; J gene: TRBJ2-5; CDR3 protein: CASTDTGTAQETQYF; CDR3 DNA: TGTGCCAGCACCGACACCGGGACTGCCCAAGAGACCCAGTACTTC
clone size: few; CDR3 length: 16; V gene: TRBV3-1; D gene: TRBD1; J gene: TRBJ2-5; CDR3 protein: CASSLSPNRGGETQYF; CDR3 DNA: TGTGCCAGCAGCCTAAGCCCTAACAGGGGTGGAGAGACCCAGTACTTC
clone size: NA; CDR3 length: 13; V gene: TRBV20-1; D gene: TRBD1; J gene: TRBJ2-1; CDR3 protein: CSAEGQGVSWGVF; CDR3 DNA: TGCAGTGCCGAGGGACAGGGGGTGTCATGGGGGGTCTTC
clone size: NA; CDR3 length: 15; V gene: TRBV6-6; D gene: TRBD1; J gene: TRBJ2-7; CDR3 protein: CASSYHDRGQVIQYF; CDR3 DNA: TGTGCCAGCAGTTACCATGACAGGGGGCAAGTGATTCAGTACTTC
clone size: NA; CDR3 length: 14; V gene: TRBV6-2/TRBV6-3; D gene: TRBD2; J gene: TRBJ2-4; CDR3 protein: CASNAGTKKNIQYF; CDR3 DNA: TGTGCCAGCAACGCCGGGACTAAAAAAAACATTCAGTACTTC
clone size: NA; CDR3 length: 11; V gene: TRBV20-1; D gene: NA; J gene: TRBJ2-5; CDR3 protein: CSAKIGETQYF; CDR3 DNA: TGCAGTGCTAAAATAGGAGAGACCCAGTACTTC
clone size: NA; CDR3 length: 14; V gene: TRBV5-1; D gene: TRBD1; J gene: TRBJ2-1; CDR3 protein: CASGAQGGCNEQFF; CDR3 DNA: TGCGCCAGCGGCGCACAGGGGGGTTGCAATGAGCAGTTCTTC
clone size: NA; CDR3 length: 13; V gene: TRBV10-3; D gene: NA; J gene: TRBJ1-5; CDR3 protein: CAISEGLGQPQHF; CDR3 DNA: TGTGCCATCAGTGAGGGGCTAGGCCAGCCCCAGCATTTT
clone size: NA; CDR3 length: 10; V gene: TRBV20-1; D gene: NA; J gene: TRBJ2-7; CDR3 protein: CSASDYEQYF; CDR3 DNA: TGCAGTGCTTCCGACTACGAGCAGTACTTC
clone size: NA; CDR3 length: 16; V gene: TRBV5-5; D gene: TRBD2; J gene: TRBJ2-1; CDR3 protein: CASSLTSGPSYNEQFF; CDR3 DNA: TGTGCCAGCAGCCTAACTAGCGGACCTTCCTACAATGAGCAGTTCTTC
clone size: few; CDR3 length: 16; V gene: TRBV4-1; D gene: NA; J gene: TRBJ2-1; CDR3 protein: CASSQDRLRSYNEQFF; CDR3 DNA: TGCGCCAGCAGCCAAGATCGCCTTCGCTCCTACAATGAGCAGTTCTTC
clone size: medium-sized; CDR3 length: 16; V gene: TRBV7-2; D gene: TRBD2; J gene: TRBJ2-3; CDR3 protein: CASSLVVAGGVDTQYF; CDR3 DNA: TGTGCCAGCAGCTTAGTGGTAGCGGGGGGAGTCGATACGCAGTATTTT
clone size: few; CDR3 length: 17; V gene: TRBV5-1; D gene: NA; J gene: TRBJ2-6; CDR3 protein: CASSSPGTSPGANVLTF; CDR3 DNA: TGCGCCAGCAGCTCACCCGGGACAAGCCCTGGGGCCAACGTCCTGACTTTC